Listed below are T cell receptor beta chains from one sample, sequenced in a study of T cell clonotyping in hematopoietic cell transplantation. Method: immunoSEQ multiplex PCR; TCRdb's copy keeps in-frame clones and lacks some. The data show about 10,000 clones, with approximately 55% seen just once and 10% to 15% held by the top ten. The source was peripheral blood mononuclear cells, collected 100 days after allogeneic stem cell transplant. The receptors derive from a female patient aged 45 to 65 who had an allogeneic stem cell transplant from an unrelated donor, so the T cells may come from the graft donor. Some clones in this sample may be carry-over from other donors' samples. CDR3s leave out the opening cysteine and the closing phenylalanine or tryptophan. Fields, in order: V gene, J gene, CDR3 protein.

V: TRBV4-1; J: TRBJ1-5; CDR3: ASSPSGQGYQPQH
V: TRBV25-1; J: TRBJ1-1; CDR3: ASRGQGKLGAF
V: TRBV7-2; J: TRBJ2-3; CDR3: ASSPRWGRPNTDTQY
V: TRBV30; J: TRBJ1-5; CDR3: AWSVKGTPGPQH
V: TRBV7-3; J: TRBJ1-1; CDR3: ASSSDSGNTEAF
V: TRBV6-5; J: TRBJ1-2; CDR3: ASSYSTGASQGYT
V: TRBV4-2; J: TRBJ1-2; CDR3: ASSQVGGQGASGYT
V: TRBV25-1; J: TRBJ1-1; CDR3: ASSTWDTQYTEAF
V: TRBV30; J: TRBJ1-3; CDR3: AWSVTGERNTIY
V: TRBV30; J: TRBJ2-1; CDR3: AWSVRRGNEQF
V: TRBV30; J: TRBJ2-3; CDR3: AWSVFQGAFMGTDTQY
V: TRBV30; J: TRBJ2-5; CDR3: AWTTGQGLTQY
V: TRBV30; J: TRBJ1-3; CDR3: AWSHHPSGNTIY
V: TRBV19; J: TRBJ1-1; CDR3: ASSIGIATEAF
V: TRBV30; J: TRBJ1-3; CDR3: AWSGPSRSGNTIY
V: TRBV7-9; J: TRBJ2-3; CDR3: ASSKTSRSTDTQY
V: TRBV27; J: TRBJ1-2; CDR3: ASSIRQDNYGYT
V: TRBV29-1; J: TRBJ1-2; CDR3: SVIGFNYGYT
V: TRBV23-1; J: TRBJ1-4; CDR3: ASSPSDEKLF
V: TRBV6-5; J: TRBJ1-2; CDR3: ASSYSRRGNYGYT
V: TRBV5-4; J: TRBJ2-7; CDR3: ASSPNDISYEQY
V: TRBV30; J: TRBJ1-1; CDR3: AWIRTGGHTEAF
V: TRBV6-1; J: TRBJ2-1; CDR3: ASAMEGYEQF
V: TRBV4-2; J: TRBJ2-3; CDR3: ASSQGLTDTQY
V: TRBV6-6; J: TRBJ1-1; CDR3: ATYGGWSTEAF
V: TRBV10-3; J: TRBJ1-2; CDR3: AITDPGEGSSYGYT
V: TRBV6-1; J: TRBJ1-1; CDR3: ASSARQGLGVNTEAF
V: TRBV10-3; J: TRBJ1-2; CDR3: AISSETGDGYT
V: TRBV29-1; J: TRBJ2-2; CDR3: SVGGGGELF
V: TRBV30; J: TRBJ1-3; CDR3: AWSAGSTIY
V: TRBV29-1; J: TRBJ2-7; CDR3: SVLGSVEQY
V: TRBV25-1; J: TRBJ2-5; CDR3: ASSAGTGGREQY
V: TRBV7-6; J: TRBJ2-2; CDR3: ASSGTTGELF
V: TRBV5-6; J: TRBJ2-5; CDR3: ASSLLAFGQY
V: TRBV5-1; J: TRBJ1-5; CDR3: ASSPAGDQPQH
V: TRBV19; J: TRBJ1-2; CDR3: ASSITQGSGYT
V: TRBV4-1; J: TRBJ1-1; CDR3: ASSLKGGTEAF
V: TRBV9; J: TRBJ2-7; CDR3: ASSVLGQGAVEQY
V: TRBV5-1; J: TRBJ2-3; CDR3: ASSSGTAGGLTDTQY
V: TRBV25-1; J: TRBJ1-1; CDR3: ASTRGLNTEAF
V: TRBV30; J: TRBJ1-1; CDR3: AERTLMNTEAF
V: TRBV28; J: TRBJ1-6; CDR3: ASRPPRGGLTSPLH
V: TRBV19; J: TRBJ1-2; CDR3: ASTLAAGLGYT
V: TRBV5-1; J: TRBJ1-6; CDR3: ASSLTGTDSPLH
V: TRBV6-1; J: TRBJ1-5; CDR3: ASISRDLGNQPQH
V: TRBV28; J: TRBJ1-1; CDR3: ASGIPGAVNTEAF
V: TRBV19; J: TRBJ1-2; CDR3: ASSIDSSFRYGYT
V: TRBV25-1; J: TRBJ2-7; CDR3: ASSGGYEQY
V: TRBV30; J: TRBJ2-7; CDR3: AWSVLFSQEQY
V: TRBV7-3; J: TRBJ1-1; CDR3: ASSSNGGTVEAF
V: TRBV7-2; J: TRBJ1-6; CDR3: ASSLVGGNSPLH
V: TRBV19; J: TRBJ2-7; CDR3: ASRTGKGAIDEQY
V: TRBV30; J: TRBJ2-7; CDR3: AWRGGQNSYEQY
V: TRBV30; J: TRBJ1-5; CDR3: AWGLNGNQPQH
V: TRBV30; J: TRBJ2-7; CDR3: AWSFGPTYEQY
V: TRBV4-1; J: TRBJ1-2; CDR3: ASSGVGHYGYT
V: TRBV6-6; J: TRBJ1-2; CDR3: ASTREGLSGYT
V: TRBV5-1; J: TRBJ2-7; CDR3: ASSLQGSEQY
V: TRBV30; J: TRBJ2-3; CDR3: AWSGQGVGPDTQY